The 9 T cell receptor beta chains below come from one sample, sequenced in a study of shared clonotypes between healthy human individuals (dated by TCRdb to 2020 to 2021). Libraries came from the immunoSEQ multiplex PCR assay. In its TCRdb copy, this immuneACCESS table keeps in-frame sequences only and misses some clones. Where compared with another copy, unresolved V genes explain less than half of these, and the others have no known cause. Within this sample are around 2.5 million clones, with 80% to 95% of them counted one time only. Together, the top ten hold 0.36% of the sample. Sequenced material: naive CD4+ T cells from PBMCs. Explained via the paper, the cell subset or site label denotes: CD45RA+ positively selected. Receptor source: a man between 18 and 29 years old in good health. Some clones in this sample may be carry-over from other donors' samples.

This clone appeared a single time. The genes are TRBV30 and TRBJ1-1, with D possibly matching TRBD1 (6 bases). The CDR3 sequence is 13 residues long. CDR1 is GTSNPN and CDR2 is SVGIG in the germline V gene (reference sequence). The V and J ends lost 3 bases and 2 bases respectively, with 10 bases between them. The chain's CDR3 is CAWRGASNTEAFF. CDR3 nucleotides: TGTGCCTGGAGGGGGGCAAGTAACACTGAAGCTTTCTTT.

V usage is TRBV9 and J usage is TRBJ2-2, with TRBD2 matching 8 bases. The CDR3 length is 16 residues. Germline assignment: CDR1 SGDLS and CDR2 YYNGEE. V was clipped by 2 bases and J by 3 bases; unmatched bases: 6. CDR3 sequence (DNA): TGTGCCAGCAGCGTTGATACTAGCGGTCACACCGGGGAGCTGTTTTTT. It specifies CASSVDTSGHTGELFF.

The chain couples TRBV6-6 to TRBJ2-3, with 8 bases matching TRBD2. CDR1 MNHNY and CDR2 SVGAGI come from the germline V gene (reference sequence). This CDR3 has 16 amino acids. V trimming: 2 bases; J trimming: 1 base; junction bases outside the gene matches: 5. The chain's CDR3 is CASSYGVAGRTDTQYF. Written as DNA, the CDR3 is TGTGCCAGCAGTTACGGGGTAGCGGGACGCACAGATACGCAGTATTTT.

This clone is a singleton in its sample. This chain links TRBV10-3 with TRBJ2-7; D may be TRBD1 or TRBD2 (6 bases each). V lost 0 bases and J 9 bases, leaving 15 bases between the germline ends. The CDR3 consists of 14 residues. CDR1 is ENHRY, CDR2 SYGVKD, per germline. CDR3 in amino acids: CAISESLSGAPQYF. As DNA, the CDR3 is TGTGCCATCAGTGAGTCCCTCTCGGGGGCACCGCAGTACTTC.

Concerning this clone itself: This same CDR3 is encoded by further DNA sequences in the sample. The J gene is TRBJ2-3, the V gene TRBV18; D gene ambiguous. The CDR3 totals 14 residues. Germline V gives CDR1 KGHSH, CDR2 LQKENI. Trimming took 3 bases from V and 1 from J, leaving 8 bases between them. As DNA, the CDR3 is TGTGCCAGCTCACCTGTCTCGGGCACAGATACGCAGTATTTT. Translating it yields CASSPVSGTDTQYF.

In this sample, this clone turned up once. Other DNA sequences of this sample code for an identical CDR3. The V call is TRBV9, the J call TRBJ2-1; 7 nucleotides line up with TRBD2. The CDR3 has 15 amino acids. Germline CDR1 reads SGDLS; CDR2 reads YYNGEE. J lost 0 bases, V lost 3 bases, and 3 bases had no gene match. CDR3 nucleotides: TGTGCCAGCAGCGCAGCGGGATCCTCCTACAATGAGCAGTTCTTC. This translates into CASSAAGSSYNEQFF.

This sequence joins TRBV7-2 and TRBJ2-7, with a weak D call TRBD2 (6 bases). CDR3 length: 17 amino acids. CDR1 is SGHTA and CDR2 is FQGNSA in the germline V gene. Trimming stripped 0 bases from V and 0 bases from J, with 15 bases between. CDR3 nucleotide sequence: TGTGCCAGCAGCTTAGCGCCAAGCGGGCTTAGCTCCTACGAGCAGTACTTC. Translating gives CASSLAPSGLSSYEQYF. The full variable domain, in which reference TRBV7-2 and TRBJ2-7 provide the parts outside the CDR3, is GAGVSQSPSNKVTEKGKDVELRCDPISGHTALYWYRQSLGQGLEFLIYFQGNSAPDKSGLPSDRFSAERTGGSVSTLTIQRTQQEDSAVYLCASSLAPSGLSSYEQYFGPGTRLTVT.

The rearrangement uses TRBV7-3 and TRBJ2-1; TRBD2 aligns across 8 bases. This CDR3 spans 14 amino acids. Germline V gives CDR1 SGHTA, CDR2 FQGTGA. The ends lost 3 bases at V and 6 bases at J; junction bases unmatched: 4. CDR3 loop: CASSLKRESNEQFF. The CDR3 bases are TGTGCCAGCAGCTTGAAGCGGGAGAGCAATGAGCAGTTCTTC.

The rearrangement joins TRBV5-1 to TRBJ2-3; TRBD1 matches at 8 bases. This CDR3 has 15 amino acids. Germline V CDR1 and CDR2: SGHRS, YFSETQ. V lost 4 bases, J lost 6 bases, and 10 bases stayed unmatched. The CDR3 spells CASSPNPGGDDTQYF. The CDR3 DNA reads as TGCGCCAGCAGCCCCAACCCAGGGGGCGATGATACGCAGTATTTT.